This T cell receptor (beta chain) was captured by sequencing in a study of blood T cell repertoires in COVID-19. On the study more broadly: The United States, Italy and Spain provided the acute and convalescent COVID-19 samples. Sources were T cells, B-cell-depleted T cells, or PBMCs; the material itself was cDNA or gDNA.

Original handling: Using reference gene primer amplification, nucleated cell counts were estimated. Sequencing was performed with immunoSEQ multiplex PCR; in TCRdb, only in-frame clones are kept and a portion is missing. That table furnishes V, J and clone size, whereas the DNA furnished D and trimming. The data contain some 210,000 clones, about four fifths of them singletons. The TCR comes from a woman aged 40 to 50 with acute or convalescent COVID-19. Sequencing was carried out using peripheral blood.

For the CDR3, the DNA is TGTGCCAGCAGTTTAATGGGGGGGAACTACGAGCAGTACTTC. This translates into CASSLMGGNYEQYF. The V call is TRBV28, the J call TRBJ2-7, with 7 positions matching TRBD2. From germline, CDR1 is MDHEN and CDR2 SYDVKM. The CDR3 covers 14 residues. V shed 2 bases, J shed 3 bases, and the junction held 4 bases outside the gene matches.